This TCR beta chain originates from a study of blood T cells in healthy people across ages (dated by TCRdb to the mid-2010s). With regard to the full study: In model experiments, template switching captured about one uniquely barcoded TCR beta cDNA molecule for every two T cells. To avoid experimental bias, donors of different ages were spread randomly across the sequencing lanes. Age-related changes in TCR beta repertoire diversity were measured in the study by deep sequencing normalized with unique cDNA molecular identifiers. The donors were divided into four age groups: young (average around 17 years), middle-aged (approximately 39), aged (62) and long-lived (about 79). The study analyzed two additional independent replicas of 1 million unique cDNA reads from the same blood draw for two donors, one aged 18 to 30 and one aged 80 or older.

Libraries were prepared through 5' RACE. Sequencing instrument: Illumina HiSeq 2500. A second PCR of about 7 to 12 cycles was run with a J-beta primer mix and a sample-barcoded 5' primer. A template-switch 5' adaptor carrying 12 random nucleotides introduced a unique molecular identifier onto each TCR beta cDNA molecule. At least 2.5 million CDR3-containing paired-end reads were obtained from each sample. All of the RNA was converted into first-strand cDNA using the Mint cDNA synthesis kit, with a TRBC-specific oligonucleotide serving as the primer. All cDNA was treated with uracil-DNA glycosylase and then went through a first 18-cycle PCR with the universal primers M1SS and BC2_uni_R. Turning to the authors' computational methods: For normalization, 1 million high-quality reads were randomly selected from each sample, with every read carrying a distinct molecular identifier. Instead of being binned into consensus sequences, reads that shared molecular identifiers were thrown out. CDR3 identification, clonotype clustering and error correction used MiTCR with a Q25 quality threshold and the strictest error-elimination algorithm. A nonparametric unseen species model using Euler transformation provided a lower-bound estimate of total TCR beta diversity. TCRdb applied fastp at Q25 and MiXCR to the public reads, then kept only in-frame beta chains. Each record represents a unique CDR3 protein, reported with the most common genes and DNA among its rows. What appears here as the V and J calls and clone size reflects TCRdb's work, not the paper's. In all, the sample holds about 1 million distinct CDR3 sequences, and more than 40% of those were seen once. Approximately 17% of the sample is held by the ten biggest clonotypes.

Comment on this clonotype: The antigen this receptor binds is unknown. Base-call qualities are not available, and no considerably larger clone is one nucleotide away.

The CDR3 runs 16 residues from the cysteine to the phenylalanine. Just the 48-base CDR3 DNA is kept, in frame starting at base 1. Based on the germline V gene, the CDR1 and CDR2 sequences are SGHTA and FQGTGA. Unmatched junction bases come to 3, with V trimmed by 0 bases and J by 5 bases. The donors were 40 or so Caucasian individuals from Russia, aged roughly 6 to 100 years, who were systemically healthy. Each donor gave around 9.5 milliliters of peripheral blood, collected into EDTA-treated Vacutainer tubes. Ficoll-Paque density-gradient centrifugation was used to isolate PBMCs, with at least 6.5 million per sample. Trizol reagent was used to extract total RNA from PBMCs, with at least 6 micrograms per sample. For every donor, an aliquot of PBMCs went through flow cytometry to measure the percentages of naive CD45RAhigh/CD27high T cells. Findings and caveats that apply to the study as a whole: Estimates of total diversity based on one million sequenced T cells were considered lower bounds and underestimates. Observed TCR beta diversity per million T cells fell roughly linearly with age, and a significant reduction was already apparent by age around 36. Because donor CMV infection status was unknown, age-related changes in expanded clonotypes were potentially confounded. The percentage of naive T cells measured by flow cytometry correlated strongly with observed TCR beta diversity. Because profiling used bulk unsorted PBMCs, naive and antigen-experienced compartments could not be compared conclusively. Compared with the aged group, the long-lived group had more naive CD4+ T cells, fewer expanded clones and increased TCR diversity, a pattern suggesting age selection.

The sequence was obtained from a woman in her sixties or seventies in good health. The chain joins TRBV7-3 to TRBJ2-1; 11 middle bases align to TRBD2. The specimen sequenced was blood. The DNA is TGTGCCAGCAGCTTAACTTTAGCGGGAGGGGACAATGAGCAGTTCTTC. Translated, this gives CASSLTLAGGDNEQFF.